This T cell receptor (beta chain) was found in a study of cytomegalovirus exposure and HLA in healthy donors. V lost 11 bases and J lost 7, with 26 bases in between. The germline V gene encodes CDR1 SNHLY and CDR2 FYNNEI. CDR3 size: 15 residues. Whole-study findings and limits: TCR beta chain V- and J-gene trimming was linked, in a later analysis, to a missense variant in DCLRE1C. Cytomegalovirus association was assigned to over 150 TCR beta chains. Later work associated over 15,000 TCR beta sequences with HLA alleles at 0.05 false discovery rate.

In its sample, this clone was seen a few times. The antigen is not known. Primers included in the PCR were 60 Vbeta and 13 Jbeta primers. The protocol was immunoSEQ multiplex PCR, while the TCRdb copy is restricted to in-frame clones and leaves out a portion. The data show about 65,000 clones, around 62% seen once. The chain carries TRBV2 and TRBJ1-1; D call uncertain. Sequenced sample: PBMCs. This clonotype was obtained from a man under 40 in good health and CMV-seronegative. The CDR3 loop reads CAGGRDRVYLHEAFF. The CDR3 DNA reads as TGTGCCGGAGGCCGCGACCGGGTATATCTCCATGAAGCTTTCTTT.